The 18 T cell receptor beta chains in this list originate from one sample, sequenced in a study of blood T cell repertoires in COVID-19. TCRdb keeps only in-frame clones here, not all; method: immunoSEQ multiplex PCR. The table lists about 71,000 clones, around 80% of them singletons. The sequenced sample was peripheral blood. These receptors were obtained from an elderly woman with active or convalescent COVID-19.

V gene TRBV18 combines with J gene TRBJ2-3; 10 bases are a match to TRBD1. Losses at the gene ends were 3 bases for V and 5 bases for J; bases not matched to a gene: 8. The CDR3 extends over 16 amino acids. Germline CDR1 and CDR2: KGHSH and LQKENI. This chain's CDR3 is CASSPTGTGAGDTQYF. In DNA, the CDR3 is TGTGCCAGCTCACCGACCGGGACAGGGGCCGGAGATACGCAGTATTTT.

J is TRBJ1-4 and V is TRBV6-7; D is unresolved. TRBV6-7 is an open reading frame, and its role is uncertain. The V gene lost 4 bases and the J gene lost 5 bases, with 11 bases spanning the gap. CDR3 length: 14 residues. CDR3 nucleotide sequence: TGTGCCAGCAGTTCCTCCCAAGCAAATGAAAAACTGTTTTTT. It specifies CASSSSQANEKLFF.

This clone has just a few counts. This chain connects TRBV5-6 to TRBJ1-2, with D maybe TRBD1 (5 bases). V was trimmed by 0 bases and J by 3 bases, leaving 12 bases between them. This CDR3 has 15 amino acids. From germline, CDR1 is SGHDT and CDR2 YYEEEE. The CDR3 spells CASSLVHRSDYGYTF. The DNA of the CDR3 is TGTGCCAGCAGCTTGGTCCACAGGTCCGACTATGGCTACACCTTC.

The genes are TRBV12-3 or TRBV12-4 and TRBJ1-5; 7 nucleotides match TRBD1. Germline trimming cut 6 bases from V and 10 bases from J; bases unmatched to any gene: 9. The CDR3 spans 13 residues. The CDR3 DNA reads TGTGCCAGCAGCACGGACAGGATGGGCCCCCAGCATTTT. Translating it yields CASSTDRMGPQHF.

This chain connects TRBV24-1 to TRBJ2-1, with a tentative D call TRBD2 (6 bases). Germline V gene lookup returns CDR1 KGHDR and CDR2 SFDVKD. The CDR3 is 15 amino acids. Between the trimmed V and J ends, which lost 5 bases and 6 bases, there was a span of 16 bases. The CDR3 sequence: CATSATGGGPNEQFF. CDR3 coding DNA: TGTGCCACCAGTGCCACTGGGGGAGGCCCCAATGAGCAGTTCTTC.

This clone was seen only a few times. The V call is TRBV3-1 (or the pseudogene TRBV3-2), the J call TRBJ2-1; D is undetermined. Germline lookup yields CDR1 LGHDT and CDR2 YNNKEL (reference sequence). The CDR3 is made up of 14 amino acids. Trimming stripped 2 bases from V and 3 bases from J, with 8 bases between. In nucleotides, the CDR3 is TGTGCCAGCAGCCAAAACGGTCTCTACAATGAGCAGTTCTTC. The encoded protein is CASSQNGLYNEQFF.

This chain connects TRBV11-2 to TRBJ2-1, with 8 nucleotides matching TRBD1. The CDR3 runs to 17 residues. J was trimmed by 6 bases and V by 5 bases; bases with no gene match: 15. CDR1 and CDR2 from the germline V gene are SGHAT and FQNNGV. The CDR3 loop is CASSSSENHRGINEQFF. DNA of the CDR3: TGTGCCAGCAGCAGTAGTGAGAATCACAGGGGGATCAATGAGCAGTTCTTC.

The chain is built from TRBV7-2 and TRBJ2-5, with D perhaps matching TRBD1 (5 bases). Germline CDR1 reads SGHTA; CDR2 reads FQGNSA. The CDR3 is 14 residues long. Trimming stripped 3 bases from V and 1 base from J, with 9 bases between. In DNA form, the CDR3 reads TGTGCCAGCAGCTTGACAGCGCCCCAAGAGACCCAGTACTTC. Amino acid sequence: CASSLTAPQETQYF.

The V call is TRBV7-2, the J call TRBJ1-5; D not certain. The CDR3 length is 15 residues. CDR1 and CDR2 from the germline V gene are SGHTA and FQGNSA. Trimming took off 4 bases at V and 3 bases at J, with 13 bases between the two ends. Here the CDR3 reads CASSSSLGINQPQHF. DNA of the CDR3: TGTGCCAGCAGCTCTAGCTTGGGTATCAATCAGCCCCAGCATTTT. Using reference TRBV7-2 and TRBJ1-5 for the parts outside the CDR3, the full variable domain is GAGVSQSPSNKVTEKGKDVELRCDPISGHTALYWYRQSLGQGLEFLIYFQGNSAPDKSGLPSDRFSAERTGGSVSTLTIQRTQQEDSAVYLCASSSSLGINQPQHFGDGTRLSIL.

V and J are TRBV7-2 and TRBJ2-1; 8 nucleotides agree with TRBD2. The ends lost 1 base at V and 7 bases at J; junction bases unmatched: 6. The CDR3 runs 15 residues. Germline CDR1 SGHTA, CDR2 FQGNSA. CDR3: CASSLEGRGENEQFF. CDR3 nucleotide sequence: TGTGCCAGCAGCTTAGAGGGGCGGGGGGAAAATGAGCAGTTCTTC.

This clone was recorded only once. V is TRBV19 and J is TRBJ1-1; tentatively, D is TRBD1 (6 bases). V was clipped by 6 bases and J by 1 base, with 15 bases between them. Germline V gene sequence: CDR1 LNHDA, CDR2 SQIVND (reference sequence). The CDR3 totals 15 residues. The CDR3 DNA sequence: TGTGCCAGTAGCCGTAGTGGGACACAGAACACTGAAGCTTTCTTT. Its translation is CASSRSGTQNTEAFF.

The J gene is TRBJ1-2, the V gene TRBV7-2; 8 bases match TRBD1. Germline V gene lookup returns CDR1 SGHTA and CDR2 FQGNSA. With V trimmed by 1 base and J by 11 bases, 18 bases remained unmatched. The CDR3 sequence is 17 residues long. For the CDR3, the DNA is TGTGCCAGCAGCTTAGACGGGGGGACAGGTGGTGGAGGAGGGTACACCTTC. This codes for CASSLDGGTGGGGGYTF.

The CDR3 region has the DNA TGTGCCAGCAGTTTTCAGGACAGTGACAATGAGCAGTTCTTC. Encoded protein: CASSFQDSDNEQFF. The chain couples TRBV27 to TRBJ2-1, with D maybe TRBD1 (6 bases). The CDR3 is 14 residues long. CDR1 is MNHEY, CDR2 SMNVEV, per germline (reference sequence). Trimming pared 3 bases from V and 5 bases from J, leaving 11 bases between.

This chain links TRBV27 with TRBJ2-2, with TRBD1 matching over 7 bases. The CDR3 loop spans 16 amino acids. Unmatched junction bases numbered 8, after V lost 6 bases and J lost 1 base. From germline, CDR1 is MNHEY and CDR2 SMNVEV (reference sequence). This chain's CDR3 is CASRRTGTVNTGELFF. CDR3 DNA sequence: TGTGCCAGCAGGAGAACCGGGACAGTGAACACCGGGGAGCTGTTTTTT.

V and J are TRBV10-1 and TRBJ1-2, with unresolved D. The V end was cut by 3 bases, the J end by 4 bases, with 12 bases between. CDR3 size: 14 residues. Germline V gives CDR1 WNHNN, CDR2 SYGVQD (reference sequence). The CDR3 DNA is TGCGCCAGCAGTGATTCATCAGGAGGCTATGGCTACACCTTC. This gives the protein CASSDSSGGYGYTF.

This chain links TRBV4-3 with TRBJ2-2; D might be TRBD2 (7 bases). V lost 0 bases and J lost 6, with 17 bases in between. The CDR3 covers 17 residues. CDR1 and CDR2 from the germline V gene are LGHNA and YSLEER. CDR3 region: CASSQEDFKGGAGELFF. For the CDR3, the DNA is TGCGCCAGCAGCCAAGAGGACTTCAAGGGGGGGGCCGGGGAGCTGTTTTTT.

The chain combines TRBV24-1 with TRBJ2-3, with 7 positions matching TRBD1. V dropped 4 bases and J dropped 2; count of bases not matched to a gene: 8. Germline V lookup: CDR1 KGHDR, CDR2 SFDVKD. This CDR3 comprises 16 residues. The CDR3 DNA sequence: TGTGCCACCAGTGACGGCCGGACAGGTTTCACAGATACGCAGTATTTT. It is translated as CATSDGRTGFTDTQYF.

The J gene is TRBJ1-2, the V gene TRBV2; D may be TRBD1 (6 bases). CDR1 and CDR2 from the germline V gene are SNHLY and FYNNEI. Between the trimmed V and J ends, which lost 7 bases and 8 bases, there was a span of 17 bases. This CDR3 is 13 amino acids long. In DNA, the CDR3 is TGTGCCAGCAAAGCTCGGGACACGGAAGGCTACACCTTC. Translating gives CASKARDTEGYTF.